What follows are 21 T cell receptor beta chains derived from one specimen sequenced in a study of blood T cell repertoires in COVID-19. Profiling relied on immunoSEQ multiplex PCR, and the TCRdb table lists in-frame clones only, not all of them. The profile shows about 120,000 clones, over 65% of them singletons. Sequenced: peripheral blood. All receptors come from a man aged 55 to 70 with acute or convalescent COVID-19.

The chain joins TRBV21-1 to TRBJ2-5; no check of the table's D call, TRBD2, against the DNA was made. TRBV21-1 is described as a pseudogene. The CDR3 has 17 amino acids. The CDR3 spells CASSKVRREGRRETQYF. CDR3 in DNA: TGTGCCAGCAGCAAAGTTAGGCGGGAGGGCCGGAGAGAGACCCAGTACTTC.

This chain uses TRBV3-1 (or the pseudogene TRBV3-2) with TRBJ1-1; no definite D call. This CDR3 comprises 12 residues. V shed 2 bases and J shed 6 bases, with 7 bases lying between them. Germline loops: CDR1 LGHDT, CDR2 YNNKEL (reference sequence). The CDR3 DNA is TGTGCCAGCAGCCAATCAACGGCTGAAGCTTTCTTT. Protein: CASSQSTAEAFF.

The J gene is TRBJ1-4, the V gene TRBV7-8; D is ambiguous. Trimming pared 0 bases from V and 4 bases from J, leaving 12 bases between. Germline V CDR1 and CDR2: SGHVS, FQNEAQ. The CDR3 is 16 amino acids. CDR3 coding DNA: TGTGCCAGCAGCTTAGCGGGCGACATTGGTAATGAAAAACTGTTTTTT. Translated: CASSLAGDIGNEKLFF. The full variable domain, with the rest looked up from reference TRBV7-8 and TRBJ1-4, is GAGVSQSPRYKVAKRGQDVALRCDPISGHVSLFWYQQALGQGPEFLTYFQNEAQLDKSGLPSDRFFAERPEGSVSTLKIQRTQQEDSAVYLCASSLAGDIGNEKLFFGSGTQLSVL.

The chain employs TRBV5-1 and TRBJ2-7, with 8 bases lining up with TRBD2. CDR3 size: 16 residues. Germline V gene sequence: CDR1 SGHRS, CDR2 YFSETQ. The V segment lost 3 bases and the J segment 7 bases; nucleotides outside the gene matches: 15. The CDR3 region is CASSSGTSGWGREQYF. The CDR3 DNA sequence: TGCGCCAGCAGCTCAGGTACTAGCGGTTGGGGCCGGGAGCAGTACTTC.

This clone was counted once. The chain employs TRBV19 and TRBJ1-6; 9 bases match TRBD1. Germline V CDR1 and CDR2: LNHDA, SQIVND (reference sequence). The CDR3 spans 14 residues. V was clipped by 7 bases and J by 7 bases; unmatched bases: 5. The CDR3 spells CASTEQGANSPLHF. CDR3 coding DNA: TGTGCCAGTACGGAACAGGGGGCGAATTCACCCCTCCACTTT.

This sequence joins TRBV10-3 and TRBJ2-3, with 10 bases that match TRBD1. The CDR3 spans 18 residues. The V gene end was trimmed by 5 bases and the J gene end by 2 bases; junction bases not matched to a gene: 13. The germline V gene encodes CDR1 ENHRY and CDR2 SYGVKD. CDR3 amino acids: CAISRGQSGTGATDTQYF. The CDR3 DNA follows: TGTGCCATCAGTCGGGGGCAGTCCGGGACAGGGGCCACAGATACGCAGTATTTT.

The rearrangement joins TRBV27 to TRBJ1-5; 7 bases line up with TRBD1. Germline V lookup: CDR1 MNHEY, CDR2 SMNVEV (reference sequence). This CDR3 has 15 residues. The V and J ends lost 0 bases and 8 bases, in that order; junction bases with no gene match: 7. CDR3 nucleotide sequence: TGTGCCAGCAGTTTATCGGCAGGGGGAGGAAAGCCCCAGCATTTT. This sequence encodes CASSLSAGGGKPQHF.

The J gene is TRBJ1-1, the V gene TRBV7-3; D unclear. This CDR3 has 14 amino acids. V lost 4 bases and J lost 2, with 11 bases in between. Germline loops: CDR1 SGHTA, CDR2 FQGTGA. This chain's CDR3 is CASSYFGGNTEAFF. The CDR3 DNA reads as TGTGCCAGCAGCTACTTCGGCGGAAACACTGAAGCTTTCTTT.

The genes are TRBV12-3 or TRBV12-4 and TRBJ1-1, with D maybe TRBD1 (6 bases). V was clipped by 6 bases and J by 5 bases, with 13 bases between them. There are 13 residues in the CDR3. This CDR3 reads CASRQYRETEAFF. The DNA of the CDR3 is TGTGCCAGCAGGCAATACAGGGAGACTGAAGCTTTCTTT.

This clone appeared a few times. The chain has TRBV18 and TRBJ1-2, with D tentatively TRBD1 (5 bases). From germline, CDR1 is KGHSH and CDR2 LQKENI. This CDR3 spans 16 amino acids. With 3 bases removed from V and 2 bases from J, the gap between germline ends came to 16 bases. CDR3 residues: CASSPLDSATNYGYTF. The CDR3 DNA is TGTGCCAGCTCACCTCTAGACAGTGCGACCAACTATGGCTACACCTTC.

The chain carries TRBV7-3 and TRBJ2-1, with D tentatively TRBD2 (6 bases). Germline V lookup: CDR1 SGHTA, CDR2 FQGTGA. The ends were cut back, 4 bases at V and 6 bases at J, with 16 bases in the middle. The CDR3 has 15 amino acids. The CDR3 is CASSSSRLVGNEQFF. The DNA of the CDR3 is TGTGCCAGCAGCTCCTCTCGACTAGTCGGCAATGAGCAGTTCTTC.

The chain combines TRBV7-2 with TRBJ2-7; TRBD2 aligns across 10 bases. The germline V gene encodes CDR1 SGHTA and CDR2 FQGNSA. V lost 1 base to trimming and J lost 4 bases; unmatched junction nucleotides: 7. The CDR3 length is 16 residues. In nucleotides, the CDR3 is TGTGCCAGCAGCTTAGGGGCTAGCGGGAGCTGGTACGAGCAGTACTTC. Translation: CASSLGASGSWYEQYF.

CDR3 amino acids: CASSLRTSTDTQYF. The DNA of the CDR3 is TGTGCCAGCAGCTTGCGGACTAGCACAGATACGCAGTATTTT. This chain links TRBV7-6 with TRBJ2-3, with D perhaps TRBD2 (5 bases). CDR1 and CDR2 from the germline V gene are SGHVS and FNYEAQ. This CDR3 is 14 amino acids long. The germline V and J ends were trimmed by 3 bases and 0 bases, with 7 bases remaining between them.

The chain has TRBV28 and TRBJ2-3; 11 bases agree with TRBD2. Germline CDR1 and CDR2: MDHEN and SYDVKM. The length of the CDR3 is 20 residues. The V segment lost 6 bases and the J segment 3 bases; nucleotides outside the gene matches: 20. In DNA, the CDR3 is TGTGCCAGCAGCCCTACCGTTTTAGCGGGAGGGCCCGGGGGAACAGATACGCAGTATTTT. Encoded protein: CASSPTVLAGGPGGTDTQYF.

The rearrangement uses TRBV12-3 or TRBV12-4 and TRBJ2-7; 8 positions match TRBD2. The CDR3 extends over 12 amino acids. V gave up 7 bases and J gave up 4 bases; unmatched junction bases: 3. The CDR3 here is CASTSGGYEQYF. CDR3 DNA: TGTGCCAGCACCTCGGGGGGGTACGAGCAGTACTTC.

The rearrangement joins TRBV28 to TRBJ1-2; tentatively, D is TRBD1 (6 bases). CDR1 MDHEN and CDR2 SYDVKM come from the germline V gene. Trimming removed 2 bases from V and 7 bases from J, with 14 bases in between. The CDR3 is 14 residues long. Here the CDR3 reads CASSLANRAGGYTF. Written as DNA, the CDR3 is TGTGCCAGCAGTTTAGCCAACAGGGCCGGTGGCTACACCTTC.

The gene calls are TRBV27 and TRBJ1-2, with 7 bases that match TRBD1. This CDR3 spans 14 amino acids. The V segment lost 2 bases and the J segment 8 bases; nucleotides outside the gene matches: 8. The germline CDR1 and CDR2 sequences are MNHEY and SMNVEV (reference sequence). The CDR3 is CASSLNPDRVGYTF. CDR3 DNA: TGTGCCAGCAGTTTAAACCCTGACAGGGTCGGCTACACCTTC.

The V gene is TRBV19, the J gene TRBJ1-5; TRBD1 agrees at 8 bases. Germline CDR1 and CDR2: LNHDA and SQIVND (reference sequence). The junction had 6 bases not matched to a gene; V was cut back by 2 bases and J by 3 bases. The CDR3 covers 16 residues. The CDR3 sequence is CASSIIGQGINQPQHF. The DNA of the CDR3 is TGTGCCAGTAGTATAATCGGACAGGGAATCAATCAGCCCCAGCATTTT.

CDR3 amino acids: CATSDLGGSQSDTQYF. The DNA for the CDR3 is TGTGCCACCAGTGATTTAGGGGGAAGTCAATCAGATACGCAGTATTTT. This rearrangement joins TRBV24-1 to TRBJ2-3; D is possibly TRBD1 (6 bases). Per the germline V gene, CDR1 is KGHDR and CDR2 is SFDVKD. The CDR3 is 16 residues long. V was cut by 1 base and J by 4 bases, with 14 bases left in between.

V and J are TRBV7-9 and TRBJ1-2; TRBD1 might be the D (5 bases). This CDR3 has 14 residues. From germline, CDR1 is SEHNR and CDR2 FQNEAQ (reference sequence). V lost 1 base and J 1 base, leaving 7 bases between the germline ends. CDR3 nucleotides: TGTGCCAGCAGCTTAGGGGACTTTAACTATGGCTACACCTTC. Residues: CASSLGDFNYGYTF.

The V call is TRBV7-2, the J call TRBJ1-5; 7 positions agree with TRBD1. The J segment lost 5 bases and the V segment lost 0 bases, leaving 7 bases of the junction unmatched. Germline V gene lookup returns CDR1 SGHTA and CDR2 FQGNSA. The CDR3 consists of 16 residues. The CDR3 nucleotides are TGTGCCAGCAGCTTAGCGGGTGGACAGGTTCATCAGCCCCAGCATTTT. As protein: CASSLAGGQVHQPQHF.